This T cell receptor (beta chain) was sequenced in a study of T cell responses to AZD1222 COVID-19 vaccine. General study points: Compared with day 0, the breadth and depth of the Spike-specific TCR repertoire rose significantly after two doses of AZD1222.

Sequenced by immunoSEQ multiplex PCR; TCRdb stores in-frame clones only, minus some. The profile shows tens of thousands of clones, roughly nine tenths of them singletons. This clone has only a few counts. Its target is not known. The CDR3 has 16 amino acids. Germline values: CDR1 SNHLY, CDR2 FYNNEI. Deletions cut 2 bases from V and 1 base from J, with 15 bases between. This receptor was obtained from an adult who received the AZD1222 COVID-19 vaccine. The chain is built from TRBV2 and TRBJ2-7, with a possible D match to TRBD2 (5 bases). Specimen: peripheral blood, collected 28 days after the second AZD1222 dose. CDR3: CASSEPLAGQSYEQYF. CDR3 DNA: TGTGCCAGCAGTGAACCCCTCGCGGGCCAATCCTACGAGCAGTACTTC.